This is a list of T cell receptor beta chains from one sample in a study of beta chain features in type 1 diabetes. The assay was immunoSEQ multiplex PCR, and TCRdb's table has in-frame clones only and misses some. Among 200,000 to 300,000 clones listed, 11% were seen once. The sample comprised naive CD4+ T cells from blood. These receptors were obtained from a young man with type 1 diabetes. CDR3s include the opening cysteine and the closing phenylalanine or tryptophan. A D gene is named only where the DNA matches it firmly. The listing skips clone size in some rows; elsewhere it reads once, few, many or a size class.

V	size	D	J	CDR3	DNA
TRBV18	NA	NA	TRBJ1-1	CASSQDGPGGLTEAFF	TGTGCCAGCTCACAGGACGGGCCGGGGGGCTTGACTGAAGCTTTCTTT
TRBV15	few	NA	TRBJ2-2	CATSSGEHTGELFF	TGTGCCACCAGCAGTGGGGAGCACACCGGGGAGCTGTTTTTT
TRBV4-2	few	TRBD1	TRBJ1-2	CASSPRGRGGYGYTF	TGTGCCAGCAGCCCGAGGGGGCGAGGGGGCTATGGCTACACCTTC
TRBV6-6	few	TRBD1	TRBJ1-5	CASSPGTGINQPQHF	TGTGCCAGCAGTCCCGGGACAGGGATCAATCAGCCCCAGCATTTT
TRBV28	few	NA	TRBJ1-2	CASSLPSTGYGYTF	TGTGCCAGCAGTCTCCCATCGACAGGCTATGGCTACACCTTC
TRBV5-1	NA	TRBD1	TRBJ2-1	CASSFGQGGYNEQFF	TGCGCCAGCAGCTTTGGACAGGGGGGCTACAATGAGCAGTTCTTC
TRBV7-2	NA	NA	TRBJ1-1	CASSSGARTEAFF	TGTGCCAGCAGCTCAGGGGCAAGAACTGAAGCTTTCTTT
TRBV28	few	TRBD2	TRBJ2-1	CASTYSGAGYNEQFF	TGTGCCAGCACCTATAGCGGGGCAGGCTACAATGAGCAGTTCTTC
TRBV9	NA	NA	TRBJ2-3	CASSVRPGSTDTQYF	TGTGCCAGCAGCGTACGGCCCGGGAGCACAGATACGCAGTATTTT
TRBV5-1	NA	TRBD2	TRBJ2-1	CASSLLADNEQFF	TGCGCCAGCAGCTTGCTAGCGGATAATGAGCAGTTCTTC
TRBV19	few	TRBD1	TRBJ1-4	CASSMRQGPKLFF	TGTGCCAGTAGTATGCGACAGGGACCAAAACTGTTTTTT
TRBV7-2	NA	NA	TRBJ1-5	CASSLGGGSNQPQHF	TGTGCCAGCAGCTTAGGGGGGGGGAGCAATCAGCCCCAGCATTTT
TRBV28	NA	NA	TRBJ1-1	CASSFGHASGAFF	TGTGCCAGCAGTTTTGGACATGCCTCGGGAGCTTTCTTT
TRBV28	NA	NA	TRBJ2-3	CASRPPGIGTQYF	TGTGCCAGCAGACCCCCGGGGATTGGGACGCAGTATTTT
TRBV9	few	NA	TRBJ2-7	CASSPRDEQYF	TGTGCCAGCAGCCCCAGGGACGAGCAGTACTTC
TRBV5-1	NA	TRBD1	TRBJ1-4	CASSGTGTGTEKLFF	TGCGCCAGCAGCGGTACCGGGACAGGGACTGAAAAACTGTTTTTT
TRBV29-1	NA	NA	TRBJ1-2	CSVASYGYTF	TGCAGCGTGGCTAGCTATGGCTACACCTTC
TRBV6-6	few	TRBD2	TRBJ2-5	CASRAGLAGLETQYF	TGTGCCAGCAGAGCCGGACTAGCGGGTCTGGAGACCCAGTACTTC
TRBV18	NA	NA	TRBJ2-3	CASSRAASTDTQYF	TGTGCCAGCTCACGGGCAGCTAGCACAGATACGCAGTATTTT
TRBV30	few	TRBD1	TRBJ2-7	CAWSGDRAYEQYF	TGTGCCTGGAGTGGGGACAGAGCCTACGAGCAGTACTTC
TRBV7-9	few	TRBD2	TRBJ2-1	CASSYQPSGGANEQFF	TGTGCCAGCAGCTATCAACCCAGCGGGGGGGCCAATGAGCAGTTCTTC
TRBV20-1	NA	NA	TRBJ2-3	CMRNCTDTQYF	TGTATGCGAAACTGCACAGATACGCAGTATTTT
TRBV29-1	few	NA	TRBJ2-5	CSVEDSGQLQETQYF	TGCAGCGTTGAAGACTCCGGACAGCTACAAGAGACCCAGTACTTC
TRBV28	NA	TRBD1	TRBJ2-2	CASSPGTANTGELFF	TGTGCCAGCAGTCCCGGGACAGCGAACACCGGGGAGCTGTTTTTT
TRBV19	NA	TRBD1	TRBJ2-7	CASSLQGAYEQYF	TGTGCCAGTAGCCTACAGGGGGCCTACGAGCAGTACTTC
TRBV7-2	few	NA	TRBJ2-7	CASSSLSGRYEQYF	TGTGCCAGCAGCTCTTTATCGGGGAGGTACGAGCAGTACTTC